One and the same sample provided the 9 T cell receptor beta chains below, sequenced in a study of T cells in localized non-small cell lung cancer. The method was immunoSEQ multiplex PCR; TCRdb's version includes in-frame clones alone and lacks a portion of them. The sample has about 74,000 clones; 70% to 85% are singletons. The sequencing here drew on peripheral blood, taken before any cancer treatment. These receptors were collected from a female donor older than 55 with stage I lung adenocarcinoma.

This clone was counted once. The rearrangement joins TRBV5-1 to TRBJ2-1, with D perhaps TRBD1 or TRBD2 (5 bases each). Trimming removed 1 base at V and 4 bases at J, with 21 bases between. Germline V gives CDR1 SGHRS, CDR2 YFSETQ. The CDR3 consists of 18 residues. In DNA, the CDR3 is TGCGCCAGCAGCTTGACCGATACCCGGGCAGGGAGATACAATGAGCAGTTCTTC. Its protein is CASSLTDTRAGRYNEQFF. Based on the CDR3 plus reference TRBV5-1 and TRBJ2-1, the full variable domain is KAGVTQTPRYLIKTRGQQVTLSCSPISGHRSVSWYQQTPGQGLQFLFEYFSETQRNKGNFPGRFSGRQFSNSRSEMNVSTLELGDSALYLCASSLTDTRAGRYNEQFFGPGTRLTVL.

The sample holds one count of this clone. Here the CDR3 reads CASGHKGRGDTQYF. CDR3 in DNA: TGTGCCAGCGGCCACAAGGGCCGTGGAGATACGCAGTATTTT. The chain recombines TRBV7-9 with TRBJ2-3; D unresolved. The CDR3 is 14 amino acids. The V gene's germline CDR1 is SEHNR and CDR2 FQNEAQ (reference sequence). V was clipped by 8 bases and J by 5 bases, with 17 bases between them.

This rearrangement joins TRBV5-1 to TRBJ1-2, with 8 bases identical to TRBD1. Trimming at V came to 3 bases and at J to 5 bases, leaving 9 bases not matched to a gene. Germline assignment: CDR1 SGHRS and CDR2 YFSETQ. This CDR3 contains 15 residues. This CDR3 is CASSWTTGQEYGYTF. The DNA for the CDR3 is TGCGCCAGCAGCTGGACAACGGGACAGGAATATGGCTACACCTTC. Complete variable domain (other parts from reference TRBV5-1 and TRBJ1-2): KAGVTQTPRYLIKTRGQQVTLSCSPISGHRSVSWYQQTPGQGLQFLFEYFSETQRNKGNFPGRFSGRQFSNSRSEMNVSTLELGDSALYLCASSWTTGQEYGYTFGSGTRLTVV.

The chain combines TRBV9 with TRBJ2-6, with D unclear. V was shortened by 0 bases and J by 4 bases, with 8 bases between the two germline ends. CDR1 is SGDLS and CDR2 is YYNGEE in the germline V gene. The CDR3 is made up of 15 amino acids. CDR3 sequence (DNA): TGTGCCAGCAGCGTAGTCGGAAGAGGGGCCAACGTCCTGACTTTC. Amino acid sequence: CASSVVGRGANVLTF.

The rearrangement links TRBV5-1 to TRBJ2-7, with 7 bases aligning to TRBD2. V dropped 1 base and J dropped 5; count of bases not matched to a gene: 3. The germline CDR1 and CDR2 sequences are SGHRS and YFSETQ. The CDR3 sequence is 13 residues long. This CDR3 reads CASSLFLADEQYF. CDR3 DNA sequence: TGCGCCAGCAGCTTGTTCCTAGCGGACGAGCAGTACTTC.

The count of this clone is one. The chain joins TRBV5-4 to TRBJ1-2, with unresolved D. V lost 1 base and J 4 bases, leaving 8 bases between the germline ends. The CDR3 runs 13 residues. CDR1 and CDR2 (germline): SGHNT, YYREEE (reference sequence). The CDR3 here is CASSLPQSYGYTF. CDR3 nucleotides: TGTGCCAGCAGCTTGCCACAGTCCTATGGCTACACCTTC.

V gene TRBV5-1 combines with J gene TRBJ1-2; 8 bases line up with TRBD1. This CDR3 is built from 14 residues. CDR1 is SGHRS, CDR2 YFSETQ, per germline. V trimming: 5 bases; J trimming: 2 bases; junction bases outside the gene matches: 5. In DNA, the CDR3 is TGCGCCAGCAGGAAACAGGGGGAAAACTATGGCTACACCTTC. This encodes CASRKQGENYGYTF.

J is TRBJ2-3 and V is TRBV4-1; D may correspond to TRBD1 or TRBD2 (7 bases each). The CDR3 runs to 17 residues. V was trimmed by 1 base and J by 5 bases, leaving 19 bases between them. The germline CDR1 and CDR2 sequences are MGHRA and YSYEKL. The DNA of the CDR3 is TGCGCCAGCAGCCAAGGCAGGGGGGGAACAATGGGAGATACGCAGTATTTT. Protein sequence: CASSQGRGGTMGDTQYF.

This chain links TRBV27 with TRBJ1-2; 10 bases fit TRBD1. CDR3 size: 13 residues. V dropped 6 bases and J dropped 4; count of bases not matched to a gene: 2. The germline V gene has CDR1 MNHEY and CDR2 SMNVEV (reference sequence). The CDR3 reads CASRRTGGYGYTF. CDR3 DNA: TGTGCCAGCAGGAGGACAGGGGGCTATGGCTACACCTTC.